These T cell receptor beta chains were read from a single sample in a study of cytomegalovirus exposure and HLA in healthy donors. Only in-frame clones appear in the TCRdb table, and some are missing; sequencing was by immunoSEQ multiplex PCR. Of about 130,000 clones detected, 60% to 85% appear once; the ten largest clones hold over 1.5%. The material sequenced was PBMCs. Source of these receptors: a middle-aged woman in good health and CMV-seronegative. Both conserved end residues are part of each CDR3. A D gene is named only where the DNA matches it firmly. The listing skips clone size in some rows; elsewhere it reads once, few, many or a size class.

v_gene: TRBV30; d_gene: .; abundance: .; j_gene: TRBJ1-2; len: 16; CDR3aa: CAWSPTRGGFNYGYTF; CDR3nt: TGTGCCTGGAGTCCCACGAGGGGGGGGTTTAACTATGGCTACACCTTC
v_gene: TRBV9; d_gene: TRBD1; abundance: .; j_gene: TRBJ2-7; len: 14; CDR3aa: CASSSGQASYEQYF; CDR3nt: TGTGCCAGCAGCTCGGGACAGGCCTCCTACGAGCAGTACTTC
v_gene: TRBV19; d_gene: TRBD2; abundance: .; j_gene: TRBJ2-7; len: 14; CDR3aa: CASSPLAGPYEQYF; CDR3nt: TGTGCCAGTAGTCCACTAGCGGGCCCCTACGAGCAGTACTTC
v_gene: TRBV19; d_gene: TRBD1; abundance: .; j_gene: TRBJ1-1; len: 19; CDR3aa: CASSILGSGTGGSGTEAFF; CDR3nt: TGTGCCAGTAGTATCCTGGGTAGCGGGACAGGGGGCTCAGGCACTGAAGCTTTCTTT
v_gene: TRBV6-5; d_gene: .; abundance: .; j_gene: TRBJ1-6; len: 15; CDR3aa: CASSYSKTGNSPLHF; CDR3nt: TGTGCCAGCAGTTACTCGAAGACAGGCAATTCACCCCTCCACTTT
v_gene: TRBV9; d_gene: TRBD1; abundance: .; j_gene: TRBJ1-4; len: 14; CDR3aa: CASSPTGFNEKLFF; CDR3nt: TGTGCCAGCAGCCCGACAGGGTTTAATGAAAAACTGTTTTTT
v_gene: TRBV28; d_gene: .; abundance: few; j_gene: TRBJ1-5; len: 12; CDR3aa: CAIHQGNQPQHF; CDR3nt: TGTGCCATCCATCAGGGGAATCAGCCCCAGCATTTT
v_gene: TRBV5-6; d_gene: TRBD2; abundance: .; j_gene: TRBJ2-1; len: 15; CDR3aa: CASSPTSGRPNEQFF; CDR3nt: TGTGCCAGCAGCCCGACTAGCGGGAGGCCGAATGAGCAGTTCTTC
v_gene: TRBV5-5; d_gene: .; abundance: .; j_gene: TRBJ1-6; len: 15; CDR3aa: CASSWGPGGNSPLHF; CDR3nt: TGTGCCAGCAGCTGGGGGCCAGGAGGAAATTCACCCCTCCACTTT
v_gene: TRBV7-2; d_gene: TRBD2; abundance: .; j_gene: TRBJ2-1; len: 16; CDR3aa: CASSSRTSGGTNEQFF; CDR3nt: TGTGCCAGCAGCTCCCGGACTAGCGGGGGGACCAATGAGCAGTTCTTC
v_gene: TRBV27; d_gene: .; abundance: .; j_gene: TRBJ1-1; len: 14; CDR3aa: CASSLSQGLAEAFF; CDR3nt: TGTGCCAGCAGTTTATCGCAGGGTCTGGCTGAAGCTTTCTTT
v_gene: TRBV4-1; d_gene: TRBD1; abundance: .; j_gene: TRBJ2-1; len: 17; CDR3aa: CASSQETPGGSYNEQFF; CDR3nt: TGCGCCAGCAGCCAGGAAACTCCAGGGGGTTCCTACAATGAGCAGTTCTTC
v_gene: TRBV21-1; d_gene: .; abundance: .; j_gene: TRBJ1-5; len: 19; CDR3aa: CASSKALGRGGNCNQPQHF; CDR3nt: TGTGCCAGCAGCAAAGCGCTTGGTCGGGGAGGTAATTGCAATCAGCCCCAGCATTTT
v_gene: TRBV19; d_gene: TRBD2; abundance: .; j_gene: TRBJ2-5; len: 15; CDR3aa: CASRLAGANQETQYF; CDR3nt: TGTGCCAGTCGCCTAGCGGGAGCGAACCAAGAGACCCAGTACTTC
v_gene: TRBV4-2; d_gene: TRBD2; abundance: once; j_gene: TRBJ2-1; len: 14; CDR3aa: CASSSWTSFSEQFF; CDR3nt: TGTGCCAGCAGCTCCTGGACTAGCTTCAGCGAGCAGTTCTTC
v_gene: TRBV28; d_gene: .; abundance: few; j_gene: TRBJ1-2; len: 12; CDR3aa: CASTIGGYGYTF; CDR3nt: TGTGCCAGCACAATCGGGGGATATGGCTACACCTTC
v_gene: TRBV30; d_gene: .; abundance: .; j_gene: TRBJ1-1; len: 13; CDR3aa: CAWKGLGAGTAFF; CDR3nt: TGTGCCTGGAAGGGGCTGGGGGCAGGGACGGCTTTCTTT
v_gene: TRBV19; d_gene: TRBD1; abundance: .; j_gene: TRBJ2-5; len: 14; CDR3aa: CASSMGQGTETQYF; CDR3nt: TGTGCCAGTAGTATGGGACAGGGGACGGAGACCCAGTACTTC
v_gene: TRBV16; d_gene: TRBD1; abundance: few; j_gene: TRBJ1-1; len: 15; CDR3aa: CASSPPDRGPTEAFF; CDR3nt: TGTGCCAGCAGCCCCCCGGACAGGGGCCCCACTGAAGCTTTCTTT
v_gene: TRBV5-4; d_gene: .; abundance: .; j_gene: TRBJ1-4; len: 13; CDR3aa: CASSLAVNEKLFF; CDR3nt: TGTGCCAGCAGCTTGGCCGTTAATGAAAAACTGTTTTTT
v_gene: TRBV19; d_gene: TRBD1; abundance: few; j_gene: TRBJ2-2; len: 15; CDR3aa: CASRGRTGGPGELFF; CDR3nt: TGTGCCAGTAGGGGGAGGACAGGGGGCCCCGGGGAGCTGTTTTTT
v_gene: TRBV7-6; d_gene: TRBD2; abundance: once; j_gene: TRBJ2-1; len: 15; CDR3aa: CASSLGAGGDNEQFF; CDR3nt: TGTGCCAGCAGCTTAGGGGCGGGGGGTGACAATGAGCAGTTCTTC
v_gene: TRBV6-4; d_gene: TRBD1; abundance: once; j_gene: TRBJ1-6; len: 14; CDR3aa: CASSEGQGNSPLHF; CDR3nt: TGTGCCAGCAGTGAGGGACAGGGGAATTCACCCCTCCACTTT
v_gene: TRBV28; d_gene: TRBD1; abundance: .; j_gene: TRBJ1-1; len: 14; CDR3aa: CASSLDREDTEAFF; CDR3nt: TGTGCCAGCAGCTTGGACAGGGAAGACACTGAAGCTTTCTTT
v_gene: TRBV19; d_gene: TRBD1; abundance: .; j_gene: TRBJ1-1; len: 14; CDR3aa: CASSRQGRATEAFF; CDR3nt: TGTGCCAGTAGCCGACAGGGGCGCGCGACTGAAGCTTTCTTT
v_gene: TRBV21-1; d_gene: .; abundance: .; j_gene: TRBJ1-5; len: 17; CDR3aa: CASSNPREGVVNQPQHF; CDR3nt: TGTGCCAGCAGCAACCCGCGGGAGGGGGTGGTCAATCAGCCCCAGCATTTT
v_gene: TRBV7-9; d_gene: TRBD2; abundance: .; j_gene: TRBJ2-1; len: 18; CDR3aa: CASSLAGATSGSSNEQFF; CDR3nt: TGTGCCAGCAGCCTCGCAGGCGCTACTAGCGGGAGTTCCAATGAGCAGTTCTTC
v_gene: TRBV29-1; d_gene: TRBD1; abundance: .; j_gene: TRBJ1-2; len: 14; CDR3aa: CSVAYPGQNYGYTF; CDR3nt: TGCAGCGTTGCATATCCGGGACAGAACTATGGCTACACCTTC
v_gene: TRBV11-2; d_gene: TRBD2; abundance: .; j_gene: TRBJ2-5; len: 13; CDR3aa: CASRTSGKETQYF; CDR3nt: TGTGCCAGCAGGACTAGCGGGAAAGAGACCCAGTACTTC
v_gene: TRBV10-3; d_gene: TRBD1; abundance: .; j_gene: TRBJ1-5; len: 15; CDR3aa: CAISRDRGGNQPQHF; CDR3nt: TGTGCCATCAGTCGGGACAGGGGAGGCAATCAGCCCCAGCATTTT
v_gene: TRBV19; d_gene: .; abundance: .; j_gene: TRBJ2-5; len: 13; CDR3aa: CASSLGGFETQYF; CDR3nt: TGTGCCAGTAGTTTAGGAGGGTTTGAGACCCAGTACTTC
v_gene: TRBV9; d_gene: .; abundance: .; j_gene: TRBJ1-1; len: 14; CDR3aa: CASSVATGNTEAFF; CDR3nt: TGTGCCAGCAGCGTAGCTACGGGGAACACTGAAGCTTTCTTT
v_gene: TRBV5-1; d_gene: .; abundance: .; j_gene: TRBJ2-2; len: 16; CDR3aa: CASSLAKASGSGELFF; CDR3nt: TGCGCCAGCAGCTTGGCGAAGGCCTCGGGGTCCGGGGAGCTGTTTTTT
v_gene: TRBV10-3; d_gene: TRBD1; abundance: .; j_gene: TRBJ1-2; len: 18; CDR3aa: CAISPDRTGGDTWYGYTF; CDR3nt: TGTGCCATCAGCCCGGACCGGACAGGGGGCGACACTTGGTATGGCTACACCTTC
v_gene: TRBV30; d_gene: .; abundance: .; j_gene: TRBJ1-1; len: 16; CDR3aa: CAWSWRRGAKDTEAFF; CDR3nt: TGTGCCTGGAGTTGGCGGCGGGGGGCGAAGGACACTGAAGCTTTCTTT
v_gene: TRBV5-1; d_gene: .; abundance: .; j_gene: TRBJ2-5; len: 14; CDR3aa: CASSLVSGEETQYF; CDR3nt: TGCGCCAGCAGCTTGGTCTCCGGGGAAGAGACCCAGTACTTC
v_gene: TRBV6-1; d_gene: .; abundance: .; j_gene: TRBJ1-4; len: 18; CDR3aa: CASSVVVTRAATNEKLFF; CDR3nt: TGTGCCAGCAGTGTGGTTGTAACTCGCGCGGCAACTAATGAAAAACTGTTTTTT
v_gene: TRBV5-4; d_gene: .; abundance: .; j_gene: TRBJ1-2; len: 14; CDR3aa: CASSLVVGSYGYTF; CDR3nt: TGTGCCAGCAGCTTGGTAGTGGGGAGCTATGGCTACACCTTC
v_gene: TRBV7-9; d_gene: TRBD1; abundance: .; j_gene: TRBJ2-7; len: 14; CDR3aa: CATPGTGDTYEQYF; CDR3nt: TGTGCCACACCCGGGACAGGGGATACCTACGAGCAGTACTTC
v_gene: TRBV11-2; d_gene: .; abundance: .; j_gene: TRBJ1-2; len: 13; CDR3aa: CASSSSSPGGYTF; CDR3nt: TGTGCCAGCAGCTCTTCCTCACCGGGAGGCTACACCTTC
v_gene: TRBV7-9; d_gene: .; abundance: .; j_gene: TRBJ1-2; len: 14; CDR3aa: CASSLEQGNYGYTF; CDR3nt: TGTGCCAGCAGCTTAGAACAGGGAAACTATGGCTACACCTTC
v_gene: TRBV5-1; d_gene: .; abundance: once; j_gene: TRBJ2-6; len: 15; CDR3aa: CASSFPGAGANGLTF; CDR3nt: TGCGCCAGCAGCTTCCCAGGGGCTGGGGCCAACGGCCTGACTTTC
v_gene: TRBV2; d_gene: TRBD1; abundance: .; j_gene: TRBJ2-1; len: 18; CDR3aa: CASSKRGTGQLSSYEQFF; CDR3nt: TGTGCCAGCAGTAAGAGAGGGACAGGCCAGCTTTCCAGTTATGAGCAGTTCTTC
v_gene: TRBV27; d_gene: .; abundance: few; j_gene: TRBJ1-1; len: 15; CDR3aa: CASSSEQGWGTEAFF; CDR3nt: TGTGCCAGCAGTTCAGAACAGGGTTGGGGCACTGAAGCTTTCTTT
v_gene: TRBV6-6; d_gene: TRBD2; abundance: .; j_gene: TRBJ2-7; len: 14; CDR3aa: CASSDGGVSNEQYF; CDR3nt: TGTGCCAGCAGCGACGGGGGGGTTAGCAACGAGCAGTACTTC
v_gene: TRBV5-1; d_gene: .; abundance: .; j_gene: TRBJ1-4; len: 16; CDR3aa: CASSLGMRRTDEKLFF; CDR3nt: TGCGCCAGCAGCTTGGGGATGAGACGGACAGATGAAAAACTGTTTTTT
v_gene: TRBV13; d_gene: .; abundance: .; j_gene: TRBJ2-1; len: 16; CDR3aa: CASSLVGGSSYNEQFF; CDR3nt: TGTGCCAGCAGCTTAGTTGGAGGGAGCTCCTACAATGAGCAGTTCTTC
v_gene: TRBV28; d_gene: TRBD1; abundance: .; j_gene: TRBJ2-7; len: 12; CDR3aa: CASGQGSYEQYF; CDR3nt: TGTGCCAGCGGACAGGGCTCCTACGAGCAGTACTTC
v_gene: TRBV11-3; d_gene: TRBD2; abundance: .; j_gene: TRBJ2-1; len: 15; CDR3aa: CASSLEISGNNEQFF; CDR3nt: TGTGCCAGCAGCTTAGAGATTAGCGGGAACAATGAGCAGTTCTTC
v_gene: TRBV28; d_gene: TRBD2; abundance: .; j_gene: TRBJ2-2; len: 13; CDR3aa: CASSLGGTGELFF; CDR3nt: TGTGCCAGCAGCCTGGGGGGGACCGGGGAGCTGTTTTTT
v_gene: TRBV28; d_gene: .; abundance: once; j_gene: TRBJ1-1; len: 15; CDR3aa: CASSLRGLRSTEAFF; CDR3nt: TGTGCCAGCAGTTTGCGGGGGTTAAGGTCCACTGAAGCTTTCTTT
v_gene: TRBV2; d_gene: TRBD1; abundance: once; j_gene: TRBJ2-2; len: 15; CDR3aa: CASSAGQGVTGELFF; CDR3nt: TGTGCCAGCAGTGCTGGACAGGGGGTCACCGGGGAGCTGTTTTTT
v_gene: TRBV7-9; d_gene: TRBD2; abundance: .; j_gene: TRBJ2-7; len: 15; CDR3aa: CASSTYLAGLYEQYF; CDR3nt: TGTGCCAGCAGCACCTATCTAGCGGGACTATACGAGCAGTACTTC
v_gene: TRBV27; d_gene: .; abundance: few; j_gene: TRBJ2-6; len: 17; CDR3aa: CASSRQGGAFGANVLTF; CDR3nt: TGTGCCAGCAGTAGGCAGGGAGGCGCGTTTGGGGCCAACGTCCTGACTTTC
v_gene: TRBV5-1; d_gene: TRBD1; abundance: .; j_gene: TRBJ1-1; len: 15; CDR3aa: CASSPTRGADTEAFF; CDR3nt: TGCGCCAGCAGCCCAACCAGGGGGGCGGACACTGAAGCTTTCTTT
v_gene: TRBV13; d_gene: TRBD2; abundance: .; j_gene: TRBJ2-5; len: 16; CDR3aa: CASSVWEAGGSETQYF; CDR3nt: TGTGCCAGCAGCGTCTGGGAAGCGGGAGGATCCGAGACCCAGTACTTC
v_gene: TRBV25-1; d_gene: .; abundance: few; j_gene: TRBJ1-1; len: 14; CDR3aa: CASSVGGTNTEAFF; CDR3nt: TGTGCCAGCAGTGTAGGAGGTACGAACACTGAAGCTTTCTTT
v_gene: TRBV5-1; d_gene: TRBD2; abundance: .; j_gene: TRBJ2-6; len: 18; CDR3aa: CASSSRLAGASGANGLTF; CDR3nt: TGCGCCAGCAGTTCCAGACTAGCGGGGGCCTCTGGGGCCAACGGCCTGACTTTC
v_gene: TRBV2; d_gene: TRBD1; abundance: .; j_gene: TRBJ2-3; len: 14; CDR3aa: CASSGQGITDTQYF; CDR3nt: TGTGCCAGCAGTGGACAGGGGATTACAGATACGCAGTATTTT